Below, 12 T cell receptor beta chains from the same sample are listed, as sequenced in a study of T cells in localized non-small cell lung cancer. Assay: immunoSEQ multiplex PCR; the TCRdb copy retains only in-frame clones and omits some. The sample yields 1,600 or so clones, more than 20% seen once. The starting material was normal lung tissue next to the tumor, obtained before any cancer treatment. Receptor source: a female donor older than 55 with stage I lung adenocarcinoma.

The V and J genes are TRBV6-8 and TRBJ2-1; D possibly corresponds to TRBD1 (5 bases). The V gene's germline CDR1 is MNHGY and CDR2 SAAAGT. The CDR3 totals 13 residues. V lost 1 base and J lost 7, with 8 bases in between. The CDR3 spells CASSYLQANEQFF. For the CDR3, the DNA is TGTGCCAGCAGTTACTTACAGGCGAATGAGCAGTTCTTC.

The CDR3 sequence: CASSSDRHDGYTF. DNA of the CDR3: TGTGCCAGCAGTTCCGACAGGCATGATGGCTACACCTTC. The chain joins TRBV28 to TRBJ1-2; possible D gene TRBD1, 6 bases. The V gene lost 4 bases and the J gene lost 6 bases, with 12 bases spanning the gap. Germline V gives CDR1 MDHEN, CDR2 SYDVKM. The CDR3 loop spans 13 amino acids.

V gene TRBV7-6 combines with J gene TRBJ2-2, with a possible D match to TRBD2 (5 bases). V shed 5 bases and J shed 5 bases, with 12 bases lying between them. The germline V gene encodes CDR1 SGHVS and CDR2 FNYEAQ. The CDR3 covers 14 residues. CDR3 sequence reads: CASSRWTGTGELFF. CDR3 sequence (DNA): TGTGCCAGCAGCCGCTGGACGGGGACCGGGGAGCTGTTTTTT.

In this sample, this clone turned up a few times. V gene TRBV11-3 combines with J gene TRBJ1-1, with 7 bases that match TRBD1. Losses at the gene ends were 3 bases for V and 11 bases for J; bases not matched to a gene: 12. Germline V CDR1 and CDR2: SGHNT, YENEEA. The CDR3 covers 14 residues. CDR3 sequence: CASSLYTGELQAFF. The CDR3 region has the DNA TGTGCCAGCAGCTTGTACACAGGGGAGCTACAGGCTTTCTTT.

The rearrangement joins TRBV6-1 to TRBJ2-1, with 7 bases that match TRBD2. Germline V gives CDR1 MNHNS, CDR2 SASEGT. V gave up 1 base and J gave up 3 bases; unmatched junction bases: 6. The CDR3 consists of 16 residues. CDR3 coding DNA: TGTGCCAGCAGTGAAGAAGGCGGGAGTATCTACAATGAGCAGTTCTTC. Translated, it gives CASSEEGGSIYNEQFF.

In its sample, this clone was seen a few times. V is TRBV28 and J is TRBJ2-5, with D maybe TRBD1 (7 bases). Germline V gives CDR1 MDHEN, CDR2 SYDVKM. Trimming shortened V by 5 bases and J by 1 base, and 8 bases separated the two germline ends. This CDR3 has 13 amino acids. The CDR3 DNA follows: TGTGCCAGCAGTCAGGGGGGCCAAGAGACCCAGTACTTC. It translates to CASSQGGQETQYF.

The V gene is TRBV29-1, the J gene TRBJ2-7; D is tentatively TRBD1 or TRBD2 (6 bases each). CDR1 and CDR2 from the germline V gene are SQVTM and ANQGSEA. Between the trimmed V and J ends, which lost 6 bases and 3 bases, there was a span of 15 bases. There are 13 residues in the CDR3. As DNA, the CDR3 is TGCAGCGTGCGGAGGGGGGAAGACTACGAGCAGTACTTC. Protein product: CSVRRGEDYEQYF.

This clone was seen only a few times. The chain couples TRBV19 to TRBJ1-2; D gene ambiguous. The CDR3 has 16 residues. Germline V gene sequence: CDR1 LNHDA, CDR2 SQIVND (reference sequence). Deletions cut 2 bases from V and 6 bases from J, with 19 bases between. CDR3 residues: CASSISFSPGSNGYTF. CDR3 in DNA: TGTGCCAGTAGTATAAGCTTCTCGCCGGGGTCTAATGGCTACACCTTC.

This sequence joins TRBV30 and TRBJ2-1; D not certain. Trimming removed 3 bases from V and 6 bases from J, with 12 bases in between. In germline, CDR1 is GTSNPN, CDR2 SVGIG (reference sequence). The CDR3 is 13 amino acids. In nucleotides, the CDR3 is TGTGCCTGGAGAGAGCAGTACCGCAATGAGCAGTTCTTC. It codes for CAWREQYRNEQFF.

The V gene is TRBV9, the J gene TRBJ1-2; tentatively, D is TRBD1 (5 bases). The V end lost 3 bases, the J end lost 7 bases, and 13 bases lay between the germline ends. Germline V CDR1 and CDR2: SGDLS, YYNGEE. This CDR3 comprises 13 residues. The CDR3 reads CASSAPGGGGYTF. CDR3 DNA: TGTGCCAGCAGCGCCCCGGGGGGGGGTGGCTACACCTTC.

This sequence joins TRBV11-1 and TRBJ1-4, with 12 bases lining up with TRBD1. The V gene's germline CDR1 is SGHAT and CDR2 FQDESV (reference sequence). Trimming removed 5 bases from V and 5 bases from J; junction bases left unmatched: 0. The CDR3 runs 14 residues. CDR3 sequence reads: CASSGTGGNEKLFF. The CDR3 DNA sequence: TGTGCCAGCAGCGGGACAGGGGGCAATGAAAAACTGTTTTTT.

This clone is large in the sample. The chain links TRBV6-8 to TRBJ2-1, with 8 bases that match TRBD1. In germline, CDR1 is MNHGY, CDR2 SAAAGT. The ends lost 4 bases at V and 5 bases at J; junction bases unmatched: 4. The length of the CDR3 is 14 residues. The CDR3 is CASSLDRDDNEQFF. The CDR3 DNA reads TGTGCCAGCAGTTTGGACAGGGACGACAATGAGCAGTTCTTC.